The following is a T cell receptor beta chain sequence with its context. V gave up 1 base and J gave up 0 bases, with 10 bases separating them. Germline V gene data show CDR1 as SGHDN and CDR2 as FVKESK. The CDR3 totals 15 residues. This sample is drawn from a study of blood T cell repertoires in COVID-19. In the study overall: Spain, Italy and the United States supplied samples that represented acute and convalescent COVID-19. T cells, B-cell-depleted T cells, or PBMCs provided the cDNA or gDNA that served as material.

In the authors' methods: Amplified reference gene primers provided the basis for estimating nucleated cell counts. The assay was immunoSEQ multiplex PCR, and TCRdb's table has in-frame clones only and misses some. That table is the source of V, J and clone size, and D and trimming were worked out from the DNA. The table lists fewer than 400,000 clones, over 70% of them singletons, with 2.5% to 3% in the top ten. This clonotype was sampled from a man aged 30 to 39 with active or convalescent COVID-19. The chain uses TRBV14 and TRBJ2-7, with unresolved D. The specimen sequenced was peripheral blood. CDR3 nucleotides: TGTGCCAGCAGCCAAGGTCTTGGCAACTCCTACGAGCAGTACTTC. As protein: CASSQGLGNSYEQYF. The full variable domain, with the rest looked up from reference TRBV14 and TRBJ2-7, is EAGVTQFPSHSVIEKGQTVTLRCDPISGHDNLYWYRRVMGKEIKFLLHFVKESKQDESGMPNNRFLAERTGGTYSTLKVQPAELEDSGVYFCASSQGLGNSYEQYFGPGTRLTVT.